The sample holds many counts of the clone carrying this T cell receptor (beta chain). Antigen unknown. These data originate in a study of post-analysis software for immune sequencing data. Whole-study findings and limits: Batch-matched samples strongly co-clustered by F measure.

Carried by the TCR beta cDNA libraries were unique molecular identifiers. TCRdb fed the PCR reads into MiXCR, producing one record per CDR3 protein. The sample holds some 190,000 distinct CDR3 sequences, 25% to 35% seen once. The specimen sequenced was blood. This TCR came from a girl between 2 and 17 years old with multiple sclerosis.

The CDR3 bases are TGTGCCAGCAGCAATAGCGGGGGGAACCACCAGGAGCAGTTCTTC. It specifies CASSNSGGNHQEQFF. The gene calls are TRBV6-6 and TRBJ2-1, with TRBD2 matching over 10 bases. This CDR3 is built from 15 residues. V was pared by 6 bases and J by 10 bases, with 12 bases of the junction left unmatched. The germline V gene has CDR1 MNHNY and CDR2 SVGAGI (reference sequence).